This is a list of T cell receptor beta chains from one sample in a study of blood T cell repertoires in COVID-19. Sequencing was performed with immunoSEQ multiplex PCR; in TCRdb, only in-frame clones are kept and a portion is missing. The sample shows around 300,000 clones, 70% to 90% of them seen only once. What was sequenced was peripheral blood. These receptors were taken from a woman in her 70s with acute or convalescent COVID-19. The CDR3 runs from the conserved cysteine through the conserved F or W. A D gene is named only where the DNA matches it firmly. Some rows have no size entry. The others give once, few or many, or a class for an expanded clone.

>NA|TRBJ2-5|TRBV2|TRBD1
TGTGCCAGCAGCGCCTTAGGACAGGGGTTCGGGGAGACCCAGTACTTC
CASSALGQGFGETQYF
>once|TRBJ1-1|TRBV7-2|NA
TGTGCCAGCAGCCGATCCCAGAACGCTGAAGCTTTCTTT
CASSRSQNAEAFF
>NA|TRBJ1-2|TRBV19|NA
TGTGCCAGTAGCCCGACAGCGTCCTATGGCTACACCTTC
CASSPTASYGYTF
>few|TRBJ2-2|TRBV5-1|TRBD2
TGCGCCAGCAGCTTGGAAAGCGGGGTGAACACCGGGGAGCTGTTTTTT
CASSLESGVNTGELFF
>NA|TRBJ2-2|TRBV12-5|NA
TGTGCTAGTGGATCAGGGGTTTTGGGCGGGGAGCTGTTTTTT
CASGSGVLGGELFF
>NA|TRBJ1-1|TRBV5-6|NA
TGTGCCAGCAGCACACAGGGTTTCCCCGGAGCTTTCTTT
CASSTQGFPGAFF
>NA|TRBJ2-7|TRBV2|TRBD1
TGTGCCAGCCGAGCACAGGGGGGCGGCGAGCAGTACTTC
CASRAQGGGEQYF
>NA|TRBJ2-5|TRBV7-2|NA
TGTGCCAGCAGCTTATCGTCGGTGGGGAGGTGGGAGACCCAGTACTTC
CASSLSSVGRWETQYF
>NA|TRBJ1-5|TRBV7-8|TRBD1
TGTGCCAGCGGGACAGATAGCAATCAGCCCCAGCATTTT
CASGTDSNQPQHF
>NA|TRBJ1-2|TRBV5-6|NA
TGTGCCAGCAGCTTACTCGGCGGCAGGGACTATGGCTACACCTTC
CASSLLGGRDYGYTF
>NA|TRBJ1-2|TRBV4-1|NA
TGCGCCAGCAGCCTCACCCCAGGGGCACGGGGCTACACCTTC
CASSLTPGARGYTF
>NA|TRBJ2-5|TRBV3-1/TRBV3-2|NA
TGTGCCAGCAGCCAAGAAGGGGAGGGGGTTGGGGAGACCCAGTACTTC
CASSQEGEGVGETQYF
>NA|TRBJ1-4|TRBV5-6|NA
TGTGCCAGCAGGTCTTGGGGAGGGAATGAAAAACTGTTTTTT
CASRSWGGNEKLFF
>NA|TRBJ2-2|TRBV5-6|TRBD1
TGTGCCAGCAGCTGGGGACAGGTGGACACCGGGGAGCTGTTTTTT
CASSWGQVDTGELFF
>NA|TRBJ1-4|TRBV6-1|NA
TGTGCCAGCAGTGGTCGAGCGCAGACAACTAATGAAAAACTGTTTTTT
CASSGRAQTTNEKLFF
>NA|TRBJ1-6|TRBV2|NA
TGTGCCAGCAATCGGGAGGGCAATTCACCCCTCCACTTT
CASNREGNSPLHF
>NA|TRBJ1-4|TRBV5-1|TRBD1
TGCGCCAGCAGCTTTGGGGACAGGGATGAAAAACTGTTTTTT
CASSFGDRDEKLFF
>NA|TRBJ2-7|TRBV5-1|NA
TGCGCCAGCAGCTTGGCCCCCGGGCAGGGGAGCTACGAGCAGTACTTC
CASSLAPGQGSYEQYF
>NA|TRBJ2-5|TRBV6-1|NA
TGTGCCAGCAGGCGTACAGGGATGTCCCAAGAGACCCAGTACTTC
CASRRTGMSQETQYF
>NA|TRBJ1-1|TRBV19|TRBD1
TGTGCCAGCCTTCCGGGACAGGCGAACACTGAAGCTTTCTTT
CASLPGQANTEAFF
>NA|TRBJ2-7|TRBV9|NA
TGTGCCAGCAGCGTAGGTTCGACTAGTCACTACGAGCAGTACTTC
CASSVGSTSHYEQYF
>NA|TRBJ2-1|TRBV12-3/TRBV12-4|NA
TGTGCCAGCCTACGGTGGAATGAGCAGTTCTTC
CASLRWNEQFF
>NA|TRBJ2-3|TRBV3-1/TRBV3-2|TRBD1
TGTGCCAGCAGCCCCACAGGGGCCCACACAGATACGCAGTATTTT
CASSPTGAHTDTQYF
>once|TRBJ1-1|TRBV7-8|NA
TGTGCCAGCAGCTTAGTGGGGGGGTATGTGGGTGAAGCTTTCTTT
CASSLVGGYVGEAFF
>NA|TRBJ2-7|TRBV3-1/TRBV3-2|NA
TGTGCCAGCAGCCAAGCCCCTAGGAAGTACGAGCAGTACTTC
CASSQAPRKYEQYF
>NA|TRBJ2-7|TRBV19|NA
TGTGCCAGTATGTTGGGGCACGGTCTCTACGAGCAGTACTTC
CASMLGHGLYEQYF
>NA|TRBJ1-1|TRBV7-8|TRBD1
TGTGCCAGCAGCGCTACAGGGGGAATTGAAGCTTTCTTT
CASSATGGIEAFF
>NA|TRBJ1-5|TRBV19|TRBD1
TGTGCCAGTAATCGACCCGGGACAGTCCTACAGCCCCAGCATTTT
CASNRPGTVLQPQHF
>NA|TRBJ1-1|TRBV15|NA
TGTGCCACCAGCATAGGCCCCGGGGTGATTAACACTGAAGCTTTCTTT
CATSIGPGVINTEAFF
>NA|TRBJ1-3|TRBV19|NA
TGTGCCAGTAGTACCGACACGGCCAAAAGGCGAAACACCATATATTTT
CASSTDTAKRRNTIYF
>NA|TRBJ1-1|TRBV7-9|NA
TGTGCCAGCCGCCACGGACAGCTGAACACTGAAGCTTTCTTT
CASRHGQLNTEAFF
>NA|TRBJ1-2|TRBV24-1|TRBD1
TGTGCCACCAGTGACCAGGGACAGGCTGGGCCACTCTATGGCTACACCTTC
CATSDQGQAGPLYGYTF
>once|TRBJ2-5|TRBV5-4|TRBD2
TGTGCCAGCAGCGGGGACTTAGCGGGGCCGGAGACCCAGTACTTC
CASSGDLAGPETQYF
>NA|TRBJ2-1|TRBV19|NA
TGTGCCAGTAATCCTCTTCCCCCGCGCTCCTACAATGAGCAGTTCTTC
CASNPLPPRSYNEQFF
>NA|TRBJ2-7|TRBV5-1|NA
TGCGCCAGCAGCGCGAGTGGACTACCCTACGAGCAGTACTTC
CASSASGLPYEQYF
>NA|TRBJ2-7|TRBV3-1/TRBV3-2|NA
TGTGCCAGCAGCCAATCTGAGACTAGAAGCGAGCAGTACTTC
CASSQSETRSEQYF
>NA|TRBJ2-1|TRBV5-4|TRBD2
TGTGCCAGCAGCTTTGACGGCGGGGGGGCCCGAAATGAGCAGTTCTTC
CASSFDGGGARNEQFF
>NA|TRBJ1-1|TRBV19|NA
TGTGCCAGTAGTTCTGGGGGCCCTGAAGCTTTCTTT
CASSSGGPEAFF
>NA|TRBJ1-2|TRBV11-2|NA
TGTGCCAGCAGCTTAACTGGTGGGAGTATCTATGGCTACACCTTC
CASSLTGGSIYGYTF
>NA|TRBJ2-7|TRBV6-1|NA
TGTGCCAGCAGTGAAGACGGAGGGATCCGCCCTTACGAGCAGTACTTC
CASSEDGGIRPYEQYF
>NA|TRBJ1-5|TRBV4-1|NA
TGCGCCAGCAGCCCTGCTCAGGGGTTCCATCAGCCCCAGCATTTT
CASSPAQGFHQPQHF
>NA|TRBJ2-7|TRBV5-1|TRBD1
TGCGCCAGCGGGCAGGGGGCGTCCTACGAGCAGTACTTC
CASGQGASYEQYF
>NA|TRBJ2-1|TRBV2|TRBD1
TGTGCCAGCCATCTTCAAGGGGGCAACAATGAGCAGTTCTTC
CASHLQGGNNEQFF